One and the same sample provided the 23 T cell receptor beta chains below, sequenced in a study of beta chain features in type 1 diabetes. The sequenced template was cDNA made from the entire isolated RNA. Sequencing used immunoSEQ multiplex PCR; TCRdb keeps in-frame clones, though not all of them. This table holds around 150,000 clones, approximately 8.1% found once. Sequenced sample: central memory CD4+ T cells from blood. The origin of the receptors is a man aged 18-30 years in good health.

This clone occurred many times. DNA for the CDR3: TGTGCCAGCAGTTTAACCAGGGGCGAGCAGTACTTC. Translating it yields CASSLTRGEQYF. V is TRBV27 and J is TRBJ2-7; maybe TRBD1 (6 bases). This CDR3 has 12 amino acids. Trimming shortened V by 2 bases and J by 6 bases, and 8 bases separated the two germline ends. Germline V CDR1 and CDR2: MNHEY, SMNVEV (reference sequence).

This clone was seen only a few times. The V and J genes are TRBV29-1 and TRBJ2-3; no clear D gene. V was shortened by 4 bases and J by 0 bases, with 8 bases between the two germline ends. Germline CDR1 is SQVTM and CDR2 is ANQGSEA. The CDR3 is 13 amino acids. The CDR3 nucleotides are TGCAGCGTTGCGTTTGAGAGCACAGATACGCAGTATTTT. Its translation: CSVAFESTDTQYF.

This chain links TRBV7-2 with TRBJ2-7, with TRBD2 identical over 11 bases. This CDR3 is 15 amino acids long. V was pared by 0 bases and J by 3 bases, with 1 base of the junction left unmatched. CDR1 and CDR2 from the germline V gene are SGHTA and FQGNSA. Here the CDR3 DNA reads TGTGCCAGCAGCTTAGCTAGCGGGAGGGACTACGAGCAGTACTTC. It encodes CASSLASGRDYEQYF.

There are a few counts of this clone. The chain has TRBV18 and TRBJ2-7; D remains ambiguous. Germline assignment: CDR1 KGHSH and CDR2 LQKENI. This CDR3 region has 14 residues. V lost 5 bases to trimming and J lost 2 bases, with 13 bases between them. CDR3 loop: CASSSWATPYEQYF. The CDR3 nucleotides read TGTGCCAGCTCATCATGGGCTACTCCCTACGAGCAGTACTTC.

This clone has just a few counts. The chain links TRBV2 to TRBJ1-5; 8 bases are a match to TRBD1. Germline CDR1 is SNHLY and CDR2 is FYNNEI. The V segment lost 3 bases and the J segment 6 bases; nucleotides outside the gene matches: 7. The CDR3 is 15 amino acids. The chain's CDR3 is CASSEEQGASQPQHF. The CDR3 DNA reads TGTGCCAGCAGTGAGGAGCAGGGGGCGAGTCAGCCCCAGCATTTT.

This clone has more than one count but fewer than ten. This sequence joins TRBV25-1 and TRBJ1-5; the D gene is possibly TRBD1 (5 bases). This CDR3 comprises 15 residues. V was cut by 1 base and J by 2 bases, with 9 bases left in between. Germline V gene sequence: CDR1 MGHDK, CDR2 SYGVNS. The CDR3 sequence: CASSESGLGNQPQHF. DNA of the CDR3: TGTGCCAGCAGTGAATCGGGACTGGGCAATCAGCCCCAGCATTTT.

The gene calls are TRBV19 and TRBJ2-2, with 7 bases matching TRBD2. The CDR3 runs to 16 residues. Per the germline V gene, CDR1 is LNHDA and CDR2 is SQIVND (reference sequence). V lost 11 bases, J lost 4 bases, and 16 bases stayed unmatched. CDR3 amino acids: CAYPGPQREITGELFF. The CDR3 bases are TGTGCCTATCCAGGGCCACAGCGGGAAATCACCGGGGAGCTGTTTTTT.

This chain joins TRBV30 and TRBJ1-3; D possibly corresponds to TRBD1 (6 bases). Germline CDR1 reads GTSNPN; CDR2 reads SVGIG (reference sequence). The CDR3 loop spans 14 amino acids. The V gene lost 5 bases and the J gene lost 0 bases, with 11 bases spanning the gap. CDR3: CAWVNRDSGNTIYF. The CDR3 bases are TGTGCCTGGGTTAACAGGGACTCTGGAAACACCATATATTTT.

This clone has just a few counts. The rearrangement joins TRBV4-3 to TRBJ2-7; a possible D gene is TRBD1 (5 bases). The germline V gene encodes CDR1 LGHNA and CDR2 YSLEER. V lost 4 bases and J lost 3, with 10 bases in between. This CDR3 is 13 amino acids long. Here the CDR3 DNA reads TGCGCCAGCAGCCCCCAGGGTGGCTACGAGCAGTACTTC. This sequence encodes CASSPQGGYEQYF.

The V and J genes are TRBV29-1 and TRBJ2-3; D possibly corresponds to TRBD2 (5 bases). Germline lookup yields CDR1 SQVTM and CDR2 ANQGSEA. CDR3 length equals 13 residues. V was shortened by 2 bases and J by 8 bases, with 14 bases between the two germline ends. The CDR3 DNA sequence: TGCAGCGTTGAAACTAGGGAAGCAGGTACGCAGTATTTT. Translating gives CSVETREAGTQYF.

This clone turned up a few times. This chain connects TRBV25-1 to TRBJ2-1, with 8 bases identical to TRBD1. The length of the CDR3 is 15 residues. Per germline, CDR1 MGHDK and CDR2 SYGVNS. V trimming: 7 bases; J trimming: 3 bases; junction bases outside the gene matches: 8. This CDR3 reads CASTPQGAFYNEQFF. In DNA form, the CDR3 reads TGTGCCAGCACCCCTCAGGGGGCTTTCTACAATGAGCAGTTCTTC.

This clone was counted a few times. V is TRBV7-3 and J is TRBJ2-3; possibly TRBD1 for D (6 bases). The V and J ends lost 2 bases and 4 bases respectively, with 10 bases between them. CDR3 length equals 14 residues. Per the germline V gene, CDR1 is SGHTA and CDR2 is FQGTGA. CDR3 coding DNA: TGTGCCAGCAGCTTAGCAGGGGCTCCAGATACGCAGTATTTT. As protein: CASSLAGAPDTQYF. The full variable domain, in which reference TRBV7-3 and TRBJ2-3 provide the parts outside the CDR3, is GAGVSQTPSNKVTEKGKYVELRCDPISGHTALYWYRQSLGQGPEFLIYFQGTGAADDSGLPNDRFFAVRPEGSVSTLKIQRTERGDSAVYLCASSLAGAPDTQYFGPGTRLTVL.

The CDR3 DNA reads as TGTGCCAGCTCACCACCTGGGCTAGCCTCCTACGAGCAGTACTTC. This sequence encodes CASSPPGLASYEQYF. The V call is TRBV18, the J call TRBJ2-7; possibly TRBD2 for D (5 bases). Trimming cost V 0 bases and J 0 bases, with 9 bases left between them. This CDR3 region has 15 residues. Germline V lookup: CDR1 KGHSH, CDR2 LQKENI.

The V call is TRBV28, the J call TRBJ2-7; D is possibly TRBD1 (5 bases). Germline V gene data show CDR1 as MDHEN and CDR2 as SYDVKM. The CDR3 extends over 13 amino acids. V was cut by 8 bases and J by 2 bases, with 13 bases left in between. The CDR3 sequence is CASGQGSAYEQYF. The DNA for the CDR3 is TGTGCCAGCGGGCAGGGTTCCGCCTACGAGCAGTACTTC.

This clone was seen a few times. CDR3 in DNA: TGCGCCAGCAGCCCCGGACAGGGGGCGAGAGAGACTGAAGCTTTCTTT. Its protein is CASSPGQGARETEAFF. The chain has TRBV5-1 and TRBJ1-1; 11 bases are shared with TRBD1. CDR1 and CDR2 (germline): SGHRS, YFSETQ. The CDR3 loop spans 16 amino acids. Trimming took 4 bases from V and 5 from J; bases not matched to a gene: 10.

This sequence joins TRBV15 and TRBJ1-2; 9 bases are shared with TRBD1. Germline V lookup: CDR1 LNHNV, CDR2 YYDKDF (reference sequence). The CDR3 has 13 residues. V dropped 11 bases and J dropped 8; count of bases not matched to a gene: 12. The CDR3 loop is CAARRGQGDGYTF. CDR3 DNA: TGTGCCGCTCGAAGGGGACAGGGAGACGGCTACACCTTC.

This clone was recorded at least ten times. The genes are TRBV29-1 and TRBJ2-3; 10 nucleotides align to TRBD2. Germline V lookup: CDR1 SQVTM, CDR2 ANQGSEA. The CDR3 is 10 residues long. V dropped 8 bases and J dropped 8; count of bases not matched to a gene: 1. CDR3 protein: CSRTSGTQYF. For the CDR3, the DNA is TGCAGCCGGACTAGCGGTACGCAGTATTTT.

This chain joins TRBV7-2 and TRBJ1-1; D is unclear. Germline V gene sequence: CDR1 SGHTA, CDR2 FQGNSA. The CDR3 totals 14 residues. Trimming took 2 bases from V and 4 from J, leaving 11 bases between them. The CDR3 DNA is TGTGCCAGCAGCTTATTTAGCCCATCCACTGAAGCTTTCTTT. Its translation is CASSLFSPSTEAFF.

This clone was detected only a few times. The rearrangement uses TRBV6-5 and TRBJ2-3; unclear D gene. The length of the CDR3 is 11 residues. Germline CDR1 is MNHEY and CDR2 is SVGAGI. Deletions cut 5 bases from V and 6 bases from J, with 6 bases between. The CDR3 coding sequence is TGTGCCAGCAGTGAAGCGGATACGCAGTATTTT. Translating it yields CASSEADTQYF.

V gene TRBV11-2 combines with J gene TRBJ2-3; 8 bases line up with TRBD1. The V gene end was trimmed by 5 bases and the J gene end by 1 base; junction bases not matched to a gene: 8. CDR3 length: 16 amino acids. CDR1 SGHAT and CDR2 FQNNGV come from the germline V gene. CDR3 loop: CASSTRTGPGTDTQYF. The CDR3 DNA reads TGTGCCAGCAGCACAAGGACAGGGCCCGGCACAGATACGCAGTATTTT.

The CDR3 coding sequence is TGTGCCCACGGGGGGTACGAGCAGTACTTC. It encodes CAHGGYEQYF. The chain uses TRBV30 and TRBJ2-5; 7 bases map to TRBD2. TRBJ2-7 matches the DNA end more closely, so the J call is doubtful. This CDR3 is built from 10 residues. Germline-derived CDR1 and CDR2 are GTSNPN and SVGIG (reference sequence).

The chain recombines TRBV27 with TRBJ2-7; 7 bases map to TRBD2. CDR3 length: 15 amino acids. With V trimmed by 6 bases and J by 1 base, 9 bases remained unmatched. Germline CDR1 and CDR2: MNHEY and SMNVEV (reference sequence). Here the CDR3 DNA reads TGTGCCAGCAGCCCGTGGGGTAGCGGGTCCTACGAGCAGTACTTC. Protein product: CASSPWGSGSYEQYF.

This chain joins TRBV6-6 and TRBJ1-5; TRBD1 matches at 9 bases. In germline, CDR1 is MNHNY, CDR2 SVGAGI (reference sequence). This CDR3 has 14 residues. V lost 5 bases, J lost 6 bases, and 5 bases stayed unmatched. CDR3: CASSNTGGVQPQHF. In DNA, the CDR3 is TGTGCCAGCAGTAATACAGGGGGCGTTCAGCCCCAGCATTTT.